This note documents a single T cell receptor (beta chain) sequence. PCR involved 60 Vbeta and 13 Jbeta primers. Profiled with immunoSEQ multiplex PCR; TCRdb holds only in-frame clones, not every one. The sample spans 100,000 to 150,000 clones; the ten largest clones claim 1.5% to 2%. The record originates from a study of cytomegalovirus exposure and HLA in healthy donors. Background on the study: Of all 400 or so donors who were genotyped, roughly 81% belonged to the Caucasian-associated ancestry cluster.

The sequence came from a woman aged 40 to 50 in good health and CMV-seropositive. The sample was PBMCs.

CDR3 coding DNA: TGTGCCAGCAGCCGAGCGGGGGGGGCCGCAGATACGCAGTATTTT. It codes for CASSRAGGAADTQYF. V and J are TRBV7-8 and TRBJ2-3; 10 nucleotides agree with TRBD2. From germline, CDR1 is SGHVS and CDR2 FQNEAQ. Germline trimming cut 5 bases from V and 4 bases from J; bases unmatched to any gene: 6. This CDR3 is 15 amino acids long.